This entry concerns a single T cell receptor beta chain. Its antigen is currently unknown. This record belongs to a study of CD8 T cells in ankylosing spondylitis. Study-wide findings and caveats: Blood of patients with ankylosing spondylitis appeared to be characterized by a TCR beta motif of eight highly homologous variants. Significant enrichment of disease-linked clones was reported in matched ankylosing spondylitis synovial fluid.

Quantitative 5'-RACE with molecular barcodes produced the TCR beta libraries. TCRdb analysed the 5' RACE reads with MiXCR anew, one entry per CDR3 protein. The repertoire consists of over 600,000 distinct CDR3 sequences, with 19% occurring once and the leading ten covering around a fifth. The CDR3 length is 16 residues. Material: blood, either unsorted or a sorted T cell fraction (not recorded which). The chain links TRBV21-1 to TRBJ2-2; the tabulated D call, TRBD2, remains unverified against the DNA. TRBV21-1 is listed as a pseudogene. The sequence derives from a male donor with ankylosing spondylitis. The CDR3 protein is CASSKSYGGAGGELFF. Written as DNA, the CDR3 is TGTGCCAGCAGCAAAAGTTACGGGGGGGCCGGCGGGGAGCTGTTTTTT.